This TCR beta chain was sequenced during a study of cytomegalovirus exposure and HLA in healthy donors (dated by TCRdb to about 2017). Regarding the complete study: In an earlier analysis of fewer than 750 of the donors, about 270 Gb of sequence data and 90 million to 120 million unique TCR beta sequences from 150 million to 200 million T cells were reported. An earlier analysis of approximately 630 of the donors applied high-throughput TCR beta sequencing to assess whether each TCR beta V gene segment acted as functional or pseudogenic. The study aimed to test whether cataloging public T cell receptors could reveal signatures of past pathogen exposure. The study combined high-throughput TCR immunosequencing, statistical association of individual TCRs with disease status, and machine learning to predict cytomegalovirus infection status. The T cell repertoires of some 670 subjects were profiled by immunosequencing and related to cytomegalovirus serostatus. In addition to the first cohort of around 670 subjects, a separate validation cohort of some 120 different subjects was used. The genetic ancestry cluster associated with self-reported Caucasian donors included about four fifths of the roughly 390 genotyped donors. Genome-wide SNP genotypes for about 60% of the 666 donors were used in a later genetic analysis, which treated that subset as a discovery cohort. Across about 370 genotyped donors of the cohort, an average of roughly 250,000 unique TCR beta nucleotide sequences per donor were sequenced, and 15% to 20% of those sequences were non-productive. To study patterns of TCR occurrence, a later analysis re-analyzed previously published TCR beta repertoires from under 750 donors and added high-resolution HLA genotyping. Donor age, sex, ethnicity and CMV serostatus were compiled together with the repertoire data. Several DR-DQ haplotypes were treated as single units for association and clustering because of strong linkage in the cohort. Typing coverage differed by locus: A, B, C, DRB1 and DQB1 were typed in roughly 629-630 donors, DQA1 in 500 to 550, DPA1 in over 600, and DPB1 in around 440. The later analysis used no new phenotypic data to find candidate immune exposures, relying instead on TCR beta sequences and their occurrence across donors. Around 300 gigabases of sequencing data and tens of millions of unique TCR sequences were included in an early release covering 500 to 750 HLA-typed donors. Both class I and class II loci were covered by HLA typing, at four-digit resolution. All discovery cohort repertoires had been generated on a single sequencing platform. What the work shows at the level of the full study, not this receptor alone: In a later analysis, the rate of TCR association differed among HLA loci, with DRB1 alleles having the most associated TCRs and HLA-C alleles having the fewest. Compared with the roughly 710-donor mean, donors in an Asian-associated ancestry cluster had fewer N-insertions in productive TCRs, according to a later genetic analysis. A further reported finding was that TCR beta sequences accurately predicted the HLA-A and HLA-B alleles for most subjects in the first cohort. The authors suggested that the approach could potentially be extended to other disease states and immunological phenotypes. Only TCR beta chains were sequenced in this cohort, and the absence of alpha or paired-chain data limited detectable features. A few of the identified cytomegalovirus-associated TCR beta chains were confirmed in vitro to be specific for cytomegalovirus antigens. An earlier analysis of approximately 600 of the donors showed that most TCR beta V segments appeared in productive rearrangements either about 90% or about 30% of the time, which broadly matched IMGT annotations. When HLA alleles, especially DR and DQ, strongly co-occurred, TCR associations were difficult to assign to individual alleles. A cluster of highly shared sequence variants was judged likely to be a technical artifact of the sequencing pipeline. Cytomegalovirus status was reported to be diagnosed by the classifier with high specificity and sensitivity in both the original and validation cohorts. In a later analysis, several top co-occurrence clusters were reported to appear linked to parvovirus B19, influenza, CMV and Epstein-Barr virus. Most TCR sequences were seen in very few donors, while some public TCRs were found in many individuals. The earlier analysis of 450 to 700 of the donors excluded roughly 17 rarely observed V segments, including chromosome 9 orphons, because counts were too low. Most CMV-associated TCR beta chains appeared to be HLA-restricted in a later analysis, and the HLA associations seemed to be driven largely by CMV exposure. Correlated functional status among segregating V segments might reflect linkage disequilibrium, but an unknown experimental factor could not be ruled out. In a later analysis, HLA-associated TCR beta chains showed more clonal expansion and lower generation probabilities than non-associated chains that were equally common. Presence/absence analyses assumed roughly uniform sequencing depth across donors, an assumption that may not hold. In the study, around 160 TCR beta chains were listed as associated with cytomegalovirus. The 87-base-pair reads could not distinguish some IMGT-functional V segments, including TRBV6-2 and TRBV6-3, so those segments were excluded. Specific HLA alleles were associated with 15,000 to 20,000 TCR beta sequences at a false discovery rate of 0.05 in a later analysis. V-gene and J-gene trimming of TCR beta chains was associated with a missense DCLRE1C variant in a later genetic analysis, and the association was replicated in an independent cohort. CMV serostatus was the only immune exposure information available for the cohort. Because HLA typing was unavailable for some donors at each locus, only the typed subset was used in association tests.

The library was built by means of the immunoSEQ multiplex PCR assay. For the multiplex PCR, a mixture combining 60 forward primers for TCR Vbeta segments and 13 reverse primers for TCR Jbeta segments was used. Amplification of the CDR3 region of rearranged TCR beta genes was performed with a multiplex PCR assay on genomic DNA. The Illumina HiSeq System was used to sequence the amplified TCR beta libraries as 87-base-pair reads. On the authors' methods: Across the 500 to 700 repertoires, a later analysis counted 80 million or so unique TCR beta chains, roughly 11 million of which were shared by at least two donors. To remove PCR and sequencing errors, raw reads were error-corrected and collapsed into unique sequences using a nearest-neighbor algorithm that merged closely related sequences. CDR3 sequences were aligned to IMGT reference sequences to assign V, D and J gene segments. For a sequence to be retained, a match of at least six nucleotides was required to both a V gene segment and a J gene segment. Rearrangements were called productive when the CDR3 lacked stop codons and stayed in frame with V and J; all others were non-productive. Following IMGT convention, CDR3 was defined as the stretch from the second conserved V-encoded cysteine up to the conserved J-encoded phenylalanine. The earlier analysis of about 610 of the donors excluded any sequence lacking an unambiguous match to a single V gene segment. An earlier analysis of a few hundred of the donors classified V segments as functional when productive rearrangements were above 56.7% and as segregating when the standard deviation between donors was above 5%. A statistical classification framework was developed to diagnose cytomegalovirus status using the catalog of TCR beta chain sequences. A later analysis assigned V and J genes by comparing TCR nucleotide sequences with IMGT/GENE-DB human TR gene sequences. A later analysis assigned CDR3 sequences and most-parsimonious VDJ recombination scenarios with the TCRdist pipeline. In a later analysis, every TCR beta chain was defined by the combination of its CDR3 amino acid sequence and its V-gene family, and reads without a unique V-gene family were dropped. As a way to deal with suspected cross-contamination and a sequencing artifact, a later analysis dropped approximately 570 nucleotide sequences that were highly shared and had low generation probability. In a later analysis, a clonal expansion index for each public chain was calculated from normalized within-repertoire ranks of inferred template counts. In a later analysis, generation probabilities were computed using a VDJ recombination model fitted to out-of-frame rearrangements, and the results were checked against IGoR. In a later analysis, TCR-TCR, TCR-HLA and TCR-CMV co-occurrence was scored with hypergeometric tests, and a repertoire-size bias correction was applied to TCR pairs. False discovery rates were estimated in a later analysis by permuting HLA or CMV assignments 20 times. In a later analysis, co-occurring TCRs were grouped with DBSCAN, and TCRdist sequence similarity was added when clustering was performed within HLA-allele-positive subsets. Repertoires with fewer than 30,000 or more than 120,000 public chains, plus five repertoires with anomalous nucleotide sharing, were excluded from co-occurrence clustering. The table was pulled from immuneACCESS by TCRdb, which kept in-frame rearrangements only. Such tables lose some clones; where checked, under half of the loss comes from unresolved V genes, and the rest has no known cause. V and J calls and clone size come straight from that table; D and trimming were deduced from the DNA. This sample is represented by over 200,000 clones; 70% to 90% of them were singletons. Roughly 1.3% of the sample is held by the ten biggest clonotypes.

The cohort comprised several hundred healthy bone marrow donors. At the time of sampling, every cohort member was nominally healthy, though immune exposures that went unrecorded were likely present. Of the 690 or so cohort members, about 280 had positive CMV serostatus and 350 to 400 had negative CMV serostatus, and CMV serostatus was not recorded for the donor. Each donor provided a peripheral blood sample, and peripheral blood mononuclear cells were used for TCR beta sequencing. Genomic DNA extraction from the blood cell samples was performed with the Qiagen DNeasy Blood Extraction Kit. Its CDR3 holds 13 amino acids, cysteine through phenylalanine. Of the read, only the CDR3 DNA is kept; its 39 bases are in frame from base 1. According to the germline V gene, CDR1 reads SGHRS and CDR2 reads YFSETQ. Between the V and J ends, shortened by 4 bases and 0 bases respectively, the junction contains 7 bases.

A few counts support this clone. Its target antigen remains unknown. No base-level quality is on record; no much larger clone is a single base apart. Material for sequencing was PBMCs. The sequence joins TRBV5-1 to TRBJ1-1, with no confident D gene call. This clonotype originated in a human donor in good health. The CDR3 corresponds to CASSGGVNTEAFF. The DNA reads as follows: TGCGCCAGCAGCGGCGGAGTGAACACTGAAGCTTTCTTT.